A single sample gave rise to the 5 T cell receptor beta chains below, sequenced in a study of blood T cells in healthy people across ages. The authors ran a second PCR of about 6 to 11 cycles using a sample-barcoded 5' primer and a J-beta primer mix. Via MiXCR, TCRdb re-called the 5' RACE reads, giving one row per CDR3 protein. The table lists about 1.8 million distinct CDR3 sequences, roughly 50% of them singletons, with more than 2% in the top ten. Sequencing was done on a sample of blood. The receptor set was obtained from a woman in her thirties or forties in good health.

The chain carries TRBV14 and TRBJ2-5; D is unclear. The assigned J gene may be wrong: the sequence end matches TRBJ2-7 better. Germline lookup yields CDR1 SGHDN and CDR2 FVKESK. This CDR3 is built from 14 residues. For the CDR3, the DNA is TGTGCCAGCAGCCAAGACTTTGGAAGGCTCGAGCAGTACTTC. Protein sequence: CASSQDFGRLEQYF.

The chain is built from TRBV5-1 and TRBJ2-3; the match to TRBD2 covers 9 bases. This CDR3 region has 17 residues. Trimming removed 2 bases from V and 0 bases from J; junction bases left unmatched: 7. Germline V gene sequence: CDR1 SGHRS, CDR2 YFSETQ. CDR3: CASSLWRGGPSTDTQYF. The CDR3 DNA is TGCGCCAGCAGCTTATGGCGGGGGGGCCCAAGCACAGATACGCAGTATTTT. The full variable domain, its missing parts supplied by reference TRBV5-1 and TRBJ2-3, is KAGVTQTPRYLIKTRGQQVTLSCSPISGHRSVSWYQQTPGQGLQFLFEYFSETQRNKGNFPGRFSGRQFSNSRSEMNVSTLELGDSALYLCASSLWRGGPSTDTQYFGPGTRLTVL.

The rearrangement uses TRBV5-1 and TRBJ1-4; D is ambiguous. The CDR3 runs to 13 residues. Trimming removed 0 bases from V and 8 bases from J, with 8 bases in between. In germline, CDR1 is SGHRS, CDR2 YFSETQ. The CDR3 bases are TGCGCCAGCAGCTTGGGAGGAGTAGAAAAACTGTTTTTT. Translating it yields CASSLGGVEKLFF. Combining the CDR3 with reference TRBV5-1 and TRBJ1-4 gives the whole variable domain KAGVTQTPRYLIKTRGQQVTLSCSPISGHRSVSWYQQTPGQGLQFLFEYFSETQRNKGNFPGRFSGRQFSNSRSEMNVSTLELGDSALYLCASSLGGVEKLFFGSGTQLSVL.

There are a few counts of this clonotype. This CDR3 reads CASRRQGSNEKLFF. CDR3 DNA sequence: TGTGCCAGCAGACGACAGGGGTCTAATGAAAAACTGTTTTTT. V usage is TRBV6-5 and J usage is TRBJ1-4, with 8 bases identical to TRBD1. Per germline, CDR1 MNHEY and CDR2 SVGAGI. This CDR3 contains 14 residues. V was pared by 6 bases and J by 3 bases, with 3 bases of the junction left unmatched.

In this sample, this clonotype turned up a few times. The V call is TRBV21-1, the J call TRBJ2-7; the table's D call, TRBD2, has no DNA check behind it. TRBV21-1 corresponds to a pseudogene. This CDR3 spans 14 amino acids. CDR3 DNA: TGTGCCAGCAGGAGGAAGCGGGGGAACTACGAGCAGTACTTC. Its protein product is CASRRKRGNYEQYF.